A single T cell receptor beta chain is shown here with its context. V was pared by 1 base and J by 12 bases, with 22 bases between. From germline, CDR1 is LNHDA and CDR2 SQIVND (reference sequence). The CDR3 contains 16 residues. The sample originates from a study of control samples from healthy donors and cancer patients. Libraries were prepared by immunoSEQ multiplex PCR; TCRdb keeps only in-frame clonotypes and omits some of them. The sample records 170,000 or so clones, around 90% being singletons. The chain combines TRBV19 with TRBJ2-1; D is perhaps TRBD1 (6 bases). The receptor comes from a woman aged 50 to 65 in good health. The sample consisted of blood. The chain's CDR3 is CASSIGVISGFRGQFF. CDR3 nucleotides: TGTGCCAGTAGTATAGGGGTAATTTCGGGGTTCAGGGGGCAGTTCTTC.